The T cell receptor beta chain under discussion was sequenced for a study of T cell responses to AZD1222 COVID-19 vaccine. Study-wide findings and caveats: Clonal diversity was possibly underestimated, and the donors were mostly white British, with more females. All repertoire sampling was performed exclusively after the peak T cell response. Regions 160-218 and 743-854 held dominance among vaccine-associated CD4 TCRs, which spanned spike. Targeting of unmutated variant regions was reportedly seen in nearly half of spike-specific TCRs.

About this clone itself: Its antigen is not known.

Produced via immunoSEQ multiplex PCR; TCRdb's table is partial and in-frame only. The repertoire consists of over 130,000 clones, with more than 80% occurring once and the leading ten covering roughly 3.1%. The receptor's source is an adult who received the AZD1222 COVID-19 vaccine. Sequenced here: peripheral blood, sampled 28 days after the second AZD1222 dose.

In DNA, the CDR3 is TGTGCCAGCAGTTCGGGAACCTGGAATTCACCCCTCCACTTT. Translated, it gives CASSSGTWNSPLHF. This chain links TRBV27 with TRBJ1-6; D is unclear. Looked up from germline, CDR1 is MNHEY and CDR2 is SMNVEV (reference sequence). The ends were cut back, 4 bases at V and 7 bases at J, with 11 bases in the middle. This CDR3 is built from 14 residues.